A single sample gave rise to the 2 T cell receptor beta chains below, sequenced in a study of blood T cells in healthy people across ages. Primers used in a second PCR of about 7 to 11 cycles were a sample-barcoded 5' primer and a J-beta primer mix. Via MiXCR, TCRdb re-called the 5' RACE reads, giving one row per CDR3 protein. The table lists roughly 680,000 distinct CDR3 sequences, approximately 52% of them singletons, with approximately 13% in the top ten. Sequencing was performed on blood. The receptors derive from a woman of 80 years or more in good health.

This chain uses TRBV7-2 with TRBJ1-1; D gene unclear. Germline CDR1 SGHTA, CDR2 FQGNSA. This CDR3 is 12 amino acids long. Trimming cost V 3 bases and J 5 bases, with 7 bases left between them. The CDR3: CASSLRKTEAFF. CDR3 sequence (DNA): TGTGCCAGCAGCTTGAGGAAGACTGAAGCTTTCTTT.

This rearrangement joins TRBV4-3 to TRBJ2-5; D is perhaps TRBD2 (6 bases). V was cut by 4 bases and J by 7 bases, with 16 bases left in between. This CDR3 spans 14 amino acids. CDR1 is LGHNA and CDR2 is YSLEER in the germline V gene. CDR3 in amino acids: CASSPDPTRGTQYF. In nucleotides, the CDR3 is TGCGCCAGCAGCCCCGACCCGACTAGGGGGACCCAGTACTTC.